This T cell receptor beta chain came from a study of blood T cell repertoires in COVID-19 (dated by TCRdb to 2020 to 2021). Notes on the research overall: Samples from collaborators originated in the United States, Italy and Spain and spanned both the acute and convalescent phases of COVID-19. The prospective study material was composed of cDNA or gDNA derived from T cells, B-cell-depleted T cells, or PBMCs. Subjects who had been exposed to COVID-19, were actively infected with it, or had recovered from it provided the deeply sampled blood TCRbeta repertoires that made up the dataset. The repertoires were released in a freely available public database intended as a resource for research on the immune response to SARS-CoV-2. Samples were obtained from the ongoing ImmuneRACE study (first 160 participants) and from about 1,300 subjects provided by 6 global collaborators. Nearly every sample came with metadata listing a de-identified subject ID, COVID-19 status, age in years and sex. HLA class I and class II types, where available, came from metadata supplied by the sample provider rather than from assay-based typing. What the research found in general, with its limitations: How much clinical and demographic metadata was included differed by source and by participant, and the metadata was provided uncurated.

In Seattle, one collaborating source enrolled patients while the infection was active and tracked those patients longitudinally over the course of disease. Whole blood was collected in K2EDTA tubes by collaborating institutions according to the institutions' own protocols. For TCRbeta analysis, collaborators shipped samples as frozen whole blood, isolated PBMCs, or DNA extracted from either of those sample types. TCRbeta CDR3 regions were amplified from genomic DNA using the immunoSEQ Assay, a bias-controlled multiplex PCR. The authors' analysis ran thus. Nucleated cell counts per sample were estimated from amplification of reference gene primers within the assay. Sequence reads were collapsed and filtered to measure the absolute abundance of every unique TCRbeta CDR3 rearrangement. For each sample, productive Simpson clonality was calculated as the square root of Simpson's diversity index over productive rearrangements. In TCRdb, the immuneACCESS table is reduced to in-frame sequences with V and J assigned. These tables do not hold every clone; where another copy was compared, an unresolved V gene accounts for under half, and the others remain unexplained. V and J calls and clone size follow that table, whereas D and trimming were derived from the DNA. The sample data list 47,000 or so clones, and 80% to 85% of these were observed just once. The top ten constitute more than 20% of the sample.

This clone was seen only once. Its antigen remains undetermined. No base quality information exists; no much larger clone differs at one position. V is shortened by 10 bases, J by 6 bases, and the region joining them spans 16 bases. The CDR3 runs 12 amino acids, cysteine and phenylalanine included. The sequence is cut down to CDR3 DNA, 36 bases in frame from base 1. CDR1 SNHLY and CDR2 FYNNEI were looked up in the germline V gene. Sequencing was performed on peripheral blood. The source is an elderly woman with COVID-19, enrolled during active disease. The rearrangement combines TRBV2 with TRBJ2-7; TRBD2 is possibly the D segment (6 matching bases). The CDR3 reads as follows: CATGTPELEQYF. The DNA sequence is given as TGTGCCACGGGGACTCCAGAGCTCGAGCAGTACTTC.